Listed here is a single T cell receptor beta chain. The antigen is undetermined. The CDR3 has 13 residues. Per germline, CDR1 ENHRY and CDR2 SYGVKD. Trimming left V 8 bases short and J 1 base short, with 10 bases between. The sequenced patients had an expansion of CD8+CD57+ cells seen by flow cytometry. Severe acquired aplastic anemia was present in all patients. This record comes from a study of CD8+CD57+ T cells in acquired aplastic anemia. Study summary: The sorted CD4+ and CD8+ cells yielded an average around 3.2 ug of DNA. Study conclusions and caveats: Patients and controls shared approximately 30 CD8+ CDR3 sequences.

Genomic DNA was employed as the template in profiling TCR beta VDJ and CDR3. Using its own MiXCR run on the reads, TCRdb lists one record per CDR3 protein. The sample has 100,000 to 150,000 distinct CDR3 sequences, about two fifths seen once; the top ten hold about 3%. This clonotype was obtained from a human donor with aplastic anemia. The chain carries TRBV10-3 and TRBJ2-3; possible D gene TRBD1, 5 bases. Sequenced sample: sorted CD4+, CD8+, or CD8+CD57+ T cells (not recorded which) from PBMCs. The CDR3 DNA reads TGTGCCATCTTAGTCAGGGGCACAGATACGCAGTATTTT. This encodes CAILVRGTDTQYF.